The 3 T cell receptor delta chains in this list originate from one sample, sequenced in a study of delta chains in infants with herpesvirus infections. Reverse transcription of PBMC RNA used primers specific for the gamma and delta chains. TCRdb re-called the RT-PCR reads using CATT. This table holds approximately 300 delta-chain clones, 35% to 40% found once. Sequences were derived from peripheral blood, sampled at time point 1 of longitudinal follow-up. The source of these receptors is a human donor who was a Ugandan infant, either HIV-exposed or HIV-unexposed (not recorded which).

This clone is labeled as large. This sample also contains other DNA sequences that code for the same CDR3. The chain joins TRDV2 to TRDJ3; weak D call: TRDD3 (5 bases). Trimming shortened V by 1 base and J by 0 bases, and 12 bases separated the two germline ends. Germline V CDR1 and CDR2: GEAIGNYY, EKD. The CDR3 covers 18 residues. This chain's CDR3 is CACDTGAASSWDTRQMFF. The CDR3 DNA sequence: TGTGCCTGTGACACTGGGGCCGCAAGCTCCTGGGACACCCGACAGATGTTTTTC.

Relative to its sample, this clone is large. The V gene is TRDV2, the J gene TRDJ3; 13 bases are shared with TRDD3. The CDR3 is 20 residues long. Germline CDR1 is GEAIGNYY and CDR2 is EKD. J lost 0 bases, V lost 1 base, and 5 bases had no gene match. The CDR3 region is CACDTTTGGYGSWDTRQMFF. In nucleotides, the CDR3 is TGTGCCTGTGACACGACTACTGGGGGATACGGCTCCTGGGACACCCGACAGATGTTTTTC.

A word on this clone: A read error likely explains this, since a far larger clone differs by one base. The chain is built from TRDV1 and TRDJ1; D tentatively fits TRDD2 or TRDD3 (5 bases each). Germline lookup yields CDR1 TSWWSYY and CDR2 QGS. This CDR3 is built from 17 residues. V was pared by 4 bases and J by 4 bases, with 22 bases between. The CDR3: CALGGFLFGDPIDKLIF. The CDR3, as DNA: TGTGCTCTTGGGGGGTTCCTGTTTGGGGACCCCATCGATAAACTCATCTTT.